These T cell receptor beta chains were read from a single sample in a study of blood T cells in healthy people across ages. Using its own MiXCR run on the 5' RACE reads, TCRdb lists one record per CDR3 protein. The sample shows 600,000 to 1,000,000 distinct CDR3 sequences, 55% to 75% of them seen only once. Sequenced input: blood. These receptors all stem from a man aged 30-40 years in good health. The CDR3 runs from the conserved cysteine through the conserved F or W. A D gene is named only where the DNA matches it firmly. For some rows the clone size is stated as once, few or many, or as a class when expanded; others skip it.

j_gene | d_gene | abundance | v_gene | CDR3aa | CDR3nt
TRBJ2-7 | - | few | TRBV20-1 | CSARDTNWIYEQYF | TGCAGTGCTAGAGATACCAATTGGATCTACGAGCAGTACTTC
TRBJ2-5 | - | few | TRBV3-1 | CASSHTGKETQYF | TGTGCCAGCAGCCACACAGGGAAAGAGACCCAGTACTTC
TRBJ2-2 | - | many | TRBV7-2 | CASSLRRDAGELFF | TGTGCCAGCAGCTTAAGGCGAGATGCCGGGGAGCTGTTTTTT
TRBJ1-2 | TRBD1 | - | TRBV29-1 | CSATGTGRVPNYGYTF | TGCAGCGCGACGGGGACAGGGAGAGTCCCCAACTATGGCTACACCTTC
TRBJ2-5 | TRBD2 | - | TRBV12-3/TRBV12-4 | CASRTSGATGTQYF | TGTGCCAGCAGAACTAGCGGGGCCACCGGGACCCAGTACTTC
TRBJ1-2 | - | - | TRBV15 | CATRFGGSDYGYTF | TGTGCCACCAGGTTTGGGGGGTCGGACTATGGCTACACCTTC
TRBJ2-4 | - | - | TRBV4-3 | CASSQESGDIQYF | TGCGCCAGCAGCCAAGAATCGGGCGACATTCAGTACTTC
TRBJ2-5 | TRBD1 | - | TRBV18 | CASSQTGEGEQYF | TGTGCCAGCTCCCAAACAGGGGAAGGAGAGCAGTACTTC
TRBJ2-1 | TRBD2 | - | TRBV6-5 | CASMAGEGGEQFF | TGTGCCAGCATGGCGGGGGAGGGCGGCGAGCAGTTCTTC
TRBJ2-5 | - | few | TRBV20-1 | CSAIGGKETQYF | TGCAGTGCTATAGGGGGGAAAGAGACCCAGTACTTC
TRBJ2-3 | TRBD2 | - | TRBV27 | CASSWGTSGRGPQDTQYF | TGTGCCAGCAGTTGGGGGACTAGCGGGAGGGGCCCCCAGGATACGCAGTATTTT
TRBJ2-1 | TRBD2 | many | TRBV6-5 | CASSYVRGSEQFF | TGTGCCAGCAGTTATGTGCGGGGGAGCGAGCAGTTCTTC
TRBJ2-1 | - | - | TRBV7-9 | CATTGRGNQPHVQFF | TGTGCCACCACGGGTAGGGGAAACCAACCTCACGTGCAGTTCTTC
TRBJ2-1 | - | - | TRBV5-5 | CASSLEVGGGREQFF | TGTGCCAGCAGCTTGGAGGTGGGTGGCGGACGGGAGCAGTTCTTC
TRBJ2-6 | TRBD1 | - | TRBV30 | CAWSVGGATGANVLTF | TGTGCCTGGAGCGTAGGGGGCGCGACGGGGGCCAACGTCCTGACTTTC
TRBJ2-6 | TRBD2 | - | TRBV7-2 | CASSPTSGATGANVLTF | TGTGCCAGCAGCCCAACTAGCGGGGCCACTGGGGCCAACGTCCTGACTTTC
TRBJ2-1 | TRBD2 | - | TRBV27 | CASTRSGRSSYNEQFF | TGTGCCAGCACGCGTAGCGGGAGGTCCTCCTACAATGAGCAGTTCTTC
TRBJ1-6 | - | - | TRBV25-1 | CASSEFSGSYNSPLHF | TGTGCCAGCAGTGAATTTTCGGGCTCCTATAATTCACCCCTCCACTTT
TRBJ1-2 | TRBD1 | few | TRBV12-3/TRBV12-4 | CASSLYRDSPYGYTF | TGTGCCAGCAGCTTATACCGGGACAGCCCATATGGCTACACCTTC
TRBJ2-3 | - | many | TRBV12-3/TRBV12-4 | CASSLMLIDTQYF | TGTGCCAGCAGTTTGATGCTGATAGATACGCAGTATTTT
TRBJ1-1 | - | - | TRBV20-1 | CSASPFQGPDTEAFF | TGCAGTGCTAGCCCATTCCAGGGGCCAGACACTGAAGCTTTCTTT
TRBJ2-7 | - | - | TRBV27 | CASSVSSTSYEQYF | TGTGCCAGCAGTGTCTCTTCGACCTCCTACGAGCAGTACTTC
TRBJ2-7 | TRBD1 | - | TRBV29-1 | CSVLDRASYNEQYF | TGCAGCGTCCTGGACAGGGCGTCCTACAATGAGCAGTACTTC
TRBJ2-1 | - | - | TRBV20-1 | CSAYKGGMYNEQFF | TGCAGTGCTTATAAGGGAGGCATGTACAATGAGCAGTTCTTC
TRBJ2-6 | TRBD1 | - | TRBV20-1 | CSATPPTGTKSGANVLTF | TGCAGTGCTACCCCCCCGACAGGGACAAAATCTGGGGCCAACGTCCTGACTTTC
TRBJ2-7 | TRBD1 | - | TRBV7-2 | CASSLASGTGAGSAYEQYF | TGTGCCAGCAGCTTAGCGTCCGGGACAGGGGCCGGCTCCGCCTACGAGCAGTACTTC
TRBJ2-7 | - | once | TRBV28 | CASQTPKRLYEQYF | TGTGCCAGCCAAACCCCGAAAAGGCTCTACGAGCAGTACTTC
TRBJ2-4 | - | - | TRBV28 | CASSYQRGLAKNIQYF | TGTGCCAGCAGCTACCAGAGGGGCCTAGCCAAAAACATTCAGTACTTC
TRBJ2-7 | - | few | TRBV6-1 | CASSEAGGGLFFEQYF | TGTGCCAGCAGTGAAGCGGGGGGTGGACTATTTTTCGAGCAGTACTTC
TRBJ1-5 | - | - | TRBV7-8 | CASSLVPREAPQHF | TGTGCCAGCAGCTTAGTCCCCAGGGAGGCGCCCCAGCATTTT
TRBJ1-2 | - | once | TRBV6-5 | CATISSGAYGYTF | TGTGCCACCATTTCATCCGGGGCCTATGGCTACACCTTC
TRBJ2-7 | - | - | TRBV29-1 | CSLWTPPPSEQYF | TGCAGCCTATGGACTCCACCTCCATCCGAGCAGTACTTC
TRBJ2-7 | TRBD1 | - | TRBV6-5 | CASRYQGVSYEQYF | TGTGCCAGCAGATACCAGGGGGTCTCCTACGAGCAGTACTTC
TRBJ2-5 | TRBD2 | - | TRBV5-1 | CASSPRDSWTSGYNEQYF | TGCGCCAGCAGCCCCCGGGACAGCTGGACTAGCGGGTACAATGAGCAGTACTTC
TRBJ2-3 | - | many | TRBV7-2 | CASSLSSDTQYF | TGTGCCAGCAGCTTATCTTCAGATACGCAGTATTTT
TRBJ2-1 | - | - | TRBV29-1 | CSALGSSYNEQFF | TGCAGCGCCCTCGGGTCCTCCTACAATGAGCAGTTCTTC
TRBJ2-7 | TRBD2 | - | TRBV20-1 | CSAEAGRSYEQYF | TGCAGTGCTGAAGCGGGGCGTTCCTACGAGCAGTACTTC
TRBJ2-7 | TRBD1 | few | TRBV20-1 | CSARDAGTAFYEQYF | TGCAGTGCTAGGGATGCCGGGACAGCCTTCTACGAGCAGTACTTC
TRBJ2-5 | - | few | TRBV4-1 | CASSQRQLQETQYF | TGCGCCAGCAGCCAAAGGCAGTTACAAGAGACCCAGTACTTC
TRBJ2-3 | - | few | TRBV20-1 | CSAYSGDTGETDTQYF | TGCAGTGCCTACTCGGGGGACACGGGGGAAACAGATACGCAGTATTTT
TRBJ1-1 | - | - | TRBV29-1 | CSVEDRRAPGAFF | TGCAGCGTTGAAGATCGGAGGGCCCCGGGGGCTTTCTTT
TRBJ1-1 | - | - | TRBV29-1 | CSAGGDYTEAFF | TGCAGCGCCGGAGGGGATTACACTGAAGCTTTCTTT
TRBJ2-5 | - | - | TRBV5-1 | CASSLAGSTQETQYF | TGCGCCAGCAGCTTGGCGGGGTCAACGCAAGAGACCCAGTACTTC
TRBJ2-5 | - | - | TRBV20-1 | CSANREETQYF | TGCAGTGCTAACAGGGAAGAGACCCAGTACTTC
TRBJ2-1 | TRBD2 | few | TRBV7-9 | CASSHLRYGTTNEQFF | TGTGCCAGCAGCCACCTTAGGTACGGGACTACTAATGAGCAGTTCTTC
TRBJ2-5 | - | few | TRBV5-5 | CASSLDLDSQYF | TGTGCCAGCAGCTTGGATCTGGACTCCCAGTACTTC